A single sample gave rise to the 8 T cell receptor beta chains below, sequenced in a study of regulatory T cells in long-lasting Graves disease. Through Arm-PCR of CDR3 regions and iRepertoire HTBI primers, TCR beta libraries were built. TCRdb re-derived calls from the multiplex PCR reads in MiXCR, one entry per CDR3 protein. Here the sample spans more than 350,000 distinct CDR3 sequences, under 15% being singletons. Indicated time point: newly diagnosed GD, antithyroid drugs for less than 3 months. Isolated PBMC RNA provided the starting material for the TCR library. These data are also associated with another study on T cells in Graves' hyperthyroidism and ophthalmopathy.

The sample was peripheral blood mononuclear cells (PBMCs), taken at new diagnosis, from a patient treated with antithyroid drugs. The source of these receptors is a woman in her twenties or thirties with Graves disease.

The table lists this clonotype with a few counts. J is TRBJ2-5 and V is TRBV30; 11 nucleotides match TRBD2. The CDR3 extends over 14 amino acids. Germline CDR1 and CDR2: GTSNPN and SVGIG (reference sequence). CDR3 sequence: CAAGTSGLQETQYF. The CDR3 DNA reads as TGTGCTGCCGGGACTAGCGGCCTCCAAGAGACCCAGTACTTC. Complete variable domain (other parts from reference TRBV30 and TRBJ2-5): SQTIHQWPATLVQPVGSPLSLECTVEGTSNPNLYWYRQAAGRGLQLLFYSVGIGQISSEVPQNLSASRPQDRQFILSSKKLLLSDSGFYLCAAGTSGLQETQYFGPGTRLLVL.

At least ten counts were recorded for this clonotype. The rearrangement joins TRBV7-9 to TRBJ2-1; TRBD2 agrees at 7 bases. The V segment lost 3 bases and the J segment 7 bases; nucleotides outside the gene matches: 9. Germline-derived CDR1 and CDR2 are SEHNR and FQNEAQ (reference sequence). The CDR3 consists of 15 residues. CDR3 in amino acids: CASSLAGVSRNEQFF. Here the CDR3 DNA reads TGTGCCAGCAGCTTGGCGGGGGTCTCGAGGAATGAGCAGTTCTTC.

This clonotype was seen many times. This chain connects TRBV7-2 to TRBJ2-5; 9 bases line up with TRBD2. The CDR3 extends over 15 amino acids. CDR1 and CDR2 (germline): SGHTA, FQGNSA. The ends lost 1 base at V and 2 bases at J; junction bases unmatched: 2. CDR3 nucleotide sequence: TGTGCCAGCAGCTTAGGGCTAGCGGGGCAAGAGACCCAGTACTTC. This encodes CASSLGLAGQETQYF. The full variable domain, its missing parts supplied by reference TRBV7-2 and TRBJ2-5, is GAGVSQSPSNKVTEKGKDVELRCDPISGHTALYWYRQSLGQGLEFLIYFQGNSAPDKSGLPSDRFSAERTGGSVSTLTIQRTQQEDSAVYLCASSLGLAGQETQYFGPGTRLLVL.

At least ten counts were recorded for this clonotype. DNA of the CDR3: TGTGCCAGCAGTTTATGGCGGGAGCAGTACCAAGAGACCCAGTACTTC. Translation gives CASSLWREQYQETQYF. This chain connects TRBV12-3 or TRBV12-4 to TRBJ2-5; 7 positions match TRBD2. Germline trimming cut 2 bases from V and 0 bases from J; bases unmatched to any gene: 6. The CDR3 has 16 amino acids.

This clonotype was counted a few times. The J gene is TRBJ2-5, the V gene TRBV7-9, with 9 bases fitting TRBD2. Germline V gene data show CDR1 as SEHNR and CDR2 as FQNEAQ (reference sequence). V gave up 4 bases and J gave up 2 bases; unmatched junction bases: 8. CDR3 length: 16 amino acids. This chain's CDR3 is CASSSMTSGSQETQYF. CDR3 sequence (DNA): TGTGCCAGCAGCTCAATGACTAGCGGCAGTCAAGAGACCCAGTACTTC.

This clonotype was recorded a few times. This chain connects TRBV12-3 or TRBV12-4 to TRBJ2-1, with TRBD2 matching 9 bases. The CDR3 extends over 17 amino acids. The ends lost 6 bases at V and 2 bases at J; junction bases unmatched: 11. The CDR3 here is CASRNIMAGGTYNEQFF. In DNA form, the CDR3 reads TGTGCCAGCAGGAATATAATGGCGGGGGGGACCTACAATGAGCAGTTCTTC.

This clonotype appeared once. This sequence joins TRBV20-1 and TRBJ2-7; TRBD1 is a possible D gene (6 bases). Germline V lookup: CDR1 DFQATT, CDR2 SNEGSKA (reference sequence). V dropped 4 bases and J dropped 4 bases, with 8 bases sitting between them. The CDR3 is 11 residues long. The CDR3 DNA reads TGCAGTGCTAACAGGGTTTACGAGCAGTACTTC. Protein: CSANRVYEQYF.

This clonotype was seen more than once but under ten times. The CDR3 here is CASSQEGLQGINSNQPQHF. DNA for the CDR3: TGTGCCAGCAGCCAAGAAGGTCTACAGGGGATCAATAGCAATCAGCCCCAGCATTTT. V and J are TRBV4-2 and TRBJ1-5; the match to TRBD1 covers 7 bases. V shed 0 bases and J 0 bases; nucleotides not matched to a gene: 11. Germline V gives CDR1 LGHNA, CDR2 YNFKEQ. The CDR3 extends over 19 amino acids.